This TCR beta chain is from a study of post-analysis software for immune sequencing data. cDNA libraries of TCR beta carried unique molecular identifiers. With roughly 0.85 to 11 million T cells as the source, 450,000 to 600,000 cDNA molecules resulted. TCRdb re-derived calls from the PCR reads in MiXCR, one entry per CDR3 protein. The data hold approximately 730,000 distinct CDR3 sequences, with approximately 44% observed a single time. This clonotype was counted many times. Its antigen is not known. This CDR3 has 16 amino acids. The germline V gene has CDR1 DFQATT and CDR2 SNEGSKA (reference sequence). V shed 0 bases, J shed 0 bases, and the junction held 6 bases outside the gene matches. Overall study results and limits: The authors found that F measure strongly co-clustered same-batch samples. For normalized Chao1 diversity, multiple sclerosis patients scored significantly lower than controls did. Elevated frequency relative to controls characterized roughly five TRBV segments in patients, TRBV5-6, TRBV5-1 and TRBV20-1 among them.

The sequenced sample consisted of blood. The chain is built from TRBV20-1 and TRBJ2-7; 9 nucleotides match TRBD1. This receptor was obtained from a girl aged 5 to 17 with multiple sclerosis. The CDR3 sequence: CSARDLGTGFSYEQYF. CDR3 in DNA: TGCAGTGCTAGAGATCTGGGGACAGGGTTCTCCTACGAGCAGTACTTC.